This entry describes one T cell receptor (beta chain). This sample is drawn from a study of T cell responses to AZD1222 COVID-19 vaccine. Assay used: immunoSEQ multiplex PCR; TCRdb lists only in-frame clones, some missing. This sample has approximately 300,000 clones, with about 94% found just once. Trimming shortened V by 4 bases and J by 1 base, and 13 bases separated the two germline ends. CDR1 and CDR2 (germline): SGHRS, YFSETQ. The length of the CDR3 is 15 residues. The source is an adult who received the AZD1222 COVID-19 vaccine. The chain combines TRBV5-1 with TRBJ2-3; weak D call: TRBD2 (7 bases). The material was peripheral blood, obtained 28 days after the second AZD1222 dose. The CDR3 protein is CASSPGGRGTDTQYF. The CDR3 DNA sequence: TGCGCCAGCAGCCCCGGGGGGCGCGGCACAGATACGCAGTATTTT.